This T cell receptor beta chain was profiled in a study of technical replicates of blood from four donors. Germline CDR1 GTSNPN, CDR2 SVGIG (reference sequence). CDR3 length: 16 residues. The V gene lost 1 base and the J gene lost 5 bases, with 18 bases spanning the gap. A single count supports this clone. The method was immunoSEQ multiplex PCR; TCRdb's version includes in-frame clones alone and lacks a portion of them. The sample shows more than 60,000 clones, about 83% of them seen only once. The sequencing sample was made of PBMCs. The chain joins TRBV30 to TRBJ2-1; D may be TRBD2 (6 bases). The sequence came from a human donor in good health. Some clones in this sample may be carry-over from other donors' samples. Here the CDR3 reads CAWSALNLAVHNEQFF. CDR3 DNA: TGTGCCTGGAGTGCTCTTAATTTAGCGGTTCACAATGAGCAGTTCTTC.